These 20 T cell receptor beta chains originate from one sample sequenced in a study of blood T cell repertoires in COVID-19. Sequencing was performed with immunoSEQ multiplex PCR; in TCRdb, only in-frame clones are kept and a portion is missing. The top ten hold 1.9% of the sample, which has roughly 81,000 clones, roughly 91% seen once. What was sequenced was peripheral blood. The receptor source for this set is a woman between 45 and 65 years old in a cohort sampled during active COVID-19.

A remark on this clone: A junction end diverges from the germline sequence, so it may reflect a read error. Different DNA sequences within this sample yield the same CDR3. CDR3 in amino acids: CASSISGNTEAFF. Written as DNA, the CDR3 is TGTGCCAGTAGTATTTCGGGTAACACTGAGGCTTTCTTT. J is TRBJ1-1 and V is TRBV19; no firm D call. The CDR3 extends over 13 amino acids. The germline V gene encodes CDR1 LNHDA and CDR2 SQIVND (reference sequence).

The rearrangement uses TRBV6-5 and TRBJ1-2, with D perhaps TRBD1 (5 bases). Germline CDR1 reads MNHEY; CDR2 reads SVGAGI. Trimming took 7 bases from V and 0 from J, leaving 9 bases between them. The CDR3 runs to 13 residues. This CDR3 is CASKSGTNYGYTF. In DNA, the CDR3 is TGTGCCAGCAAATCAGGGACTAACTATGGCTACACCTTC.

The chain employs TRBV28 and TRBJ2-2; 9 bases are a match to TRBD1. Germline loops: CDR1 MDHEN, CDR2 SYDVKM. CDR3 length: 13 amino acids. J gave up 7 bases and V 6 bases, and 3 bases lay outside the gene matches. The CDR3 sequence is CASRTGGGGELFF. The CDR3 DNA is TGTGCCAGCAGGACAGGGGGTGGCGGGGAGCTGTTTTTT.

This clone was found once. The gene calls are TRBV10-3 and TRBJ1-2; the D gene is possibly TRBD1 (6 bases). V shed 2 bases and J shed 2 bases, with 9 bases lying between them. The CDR3 contains 14 residues. Germline V gene data show CDR1 as ENHRY and CDR2 as SYGVKD. The CDR3 spells CAISERTENYGYTF. In DNA form, the CDR3 reads TGTGCCATCAGTGAGAGGACAGAAAACTATGGCTACACCTTC.

The V call is TRBV6-5, the J call TRBJ1-1; possible D gene TRBD1, 6 bases. Trimming stripped 8 bases from V and 1 base from J, with 11 bases between. The CDR3 contains 13 residues. The V gene's germline CDR1 is MNHEY and CDR2 SVGAGI. The CDR3: CASGRQENTEAFF. The CDR3 nucleotides read TGTGCCAGCGGGCGACAGGAGAACACTGAAGCTTTCTTT.

This clone was seen a single time. This rearrangement joins TRBV13 to TRBJ2-7; 10 bases match TRBD1. The CDR3 consists of 15 residues. CDR1 is PRHDT, CDR2 FYEKMQ, per germline (reference sequence). V gave up 4 bases and J gave up 4 bases; unmatched junction bases: 7. The CDR3 coding sequence is TGTGCCAGCAGCTCCCGGGACAGGGGTAGGTACGAGCAGTACTTC. It encodes CASSSRDRGRYEQYF. Full variable domain (missing parts from reference TRBV13 and TRBJ2-7): AAGVIQSPRHLIKEKRETATLKCYPIPRHDTVYWYQQGPGQDPQFLISFYEKMQSDKGSIPDRFSAQQFSDYHSELNMSSLELGDSALYFCASSSRDRGRYEQYFGPGTRLTVT.

The rearrangement links TRBV9 to TRBJ2-7, with a weak D call TRBD1 (6 bases). V lost 4 bases and J lost 2, with 13 bases in between. Germline lookup yields CDR1 SGDLS and CDR2 YYNGEE. The CDR3 length is 14 residues. For the CDR3, the DNA is TGTGCCAGCAGCCTATTGGACAGTGCCTACGAGCAGTACTTC. As protein: CASSLLDSAYEQYF.

The chain uses TRBV28 and TRBJ2-1; 13 nucleotides match TRBD2. Trimming took 5 bases from V and 5 from J; bases not matched to a gene: 18. This CDR3 is built from 20 residues. In germline, CDR1 is MDHEN, CDR2 SYDVKM. CDR3 amino acids: CASSQSVGLAGVGAHNEQFF. For the CDR3, the DNA is TGTGCCAGCAGTCAGAGTGTCGGACTAGCGGGAGTGGGCGCACACAATGAGCAGTTCTTC. The full variable domain, completed using reference TRBV28 and TRBJ2-1, is DVKVTQSSRYLVKRTGEKVFLECVQDMDHENMFWYRQDPGLGLRLIYFSYDVKMKEKGDIPEGYSVSREKKERFSLILESASTNQTSMYLCASSQSVGLAGVGAHNEQFFGPGTRLTVL.

The V and J genes are TRBV19 and TRBJ1-5; 9 bases are a match to TRBD1. The CDR3 covers 16 residues. Germline CDR1 and CDR2: LNHDA and SQIVND (reference sequence). Unmatched junction bases numbered 12, after V lost 5 bases and J lost 7 bases. The CDR3 DNA follows: TGTGCCAGTAGTCCCCAGGGACAGGGATCATGGCAGCCCCAGCATTTT. It specifies CASSPQGQGSWQPQHF. Based on the CDR3 plus reference TRBV19 and TRBJ1-5, the full variable domain is DGGITQSPKYLFRKEGQNVTLSCEQNLNHDAMYWYRQDPGQGLRLIYYSQIVNDFQKGDIAEGYSVSREKKESFPLTVTSAQKNPTAFYLCASSPQGQGSWQPQHFGDGTRLSIL.

The chain recombines TRBV19 with TRBJ2-3; D perhaps matches TRBD1 (6 bases). Trimming left V 5 bases short and J 5 bases short, with 17 bases between. CDR3 size: 15 residues. CDR1 and CDR2 from the germline V gene are LNHDA and SQIVND (reference sequence). The chain's CDR3 is CASSWKQGVVDTQYF. CDR3 bases: TGTGCCAGTAGTTGGAAACAGGGAGTAGTAGATACGCAGTATTTT.

Of note for this clone: One end of the junction varies from germline; a read error may be responsible. This sequence joins TRBV7-7 and TRBJ2-3; D not certain. Germline V lookup: CDR1 SSHAT, CDR2 FNYEAQ (reference sequence). The CDR3 runs to 15 residues. DNA for the CDR3: TGTGCTAGCAGCTTAGGCAAATACTTCACAGATACGCAGTATTTT. Its protein is CASSLGKYFTDTQYF.

This clone was recorded once. For the CDR3, the DNA is TGTGCCAGCAGTGAAATTTTATCAGGGATCTATGGCTACACCTTC. It specifies CASSEILSGIYGYTF. The chain is built from TRBV6-1 and TRBJ1-2; possible D gene TRBD1, 5 bases. V shed 2 bases and J shed 4 bases, with 14 bases lying between them. This CDR3 has 15 residues. CDR1 is MNHNS and CDR2 is SASEGT in the germline V gene.

This sequence joins TRBV5-1 and TRBJ2-7; the D gene is possibly TRBD2 (5 bases). V was pared by 4 bases and J by 5 bases, with 10 bases between. The CDR3 length is 12 residues. CDR1 and CDR2 (germline): SGHRS, YFSETQ. CDR3 residues: CASSGPGDEQYF. As DNA, the CDR3 is TGCGCCAGCAGCGGCCCCGGGGACGAGCAGTACTTC.

The chain couples TRBV6-5 to TRBJ1-1, with D tentatively TRBD1 (6 bases). The V end lost 5 bases, the J end lost 2 bases, and 12 bases lay between the germline ends. The CDR3 runs to 14 residues. Per the germline V gene, CDR1 is MNHEY and CDR2 is SVGAGI. Written as DNA, the CDR3 is TGTGCCAGCAGTCTATCAGGGGTTAACACTGAAGCTTTCTTT. Protein: CASSLSGVNTEAFF.

This chain connects TRBV5-1 to TRBJ2-2; 8 bases are shared with TRBD1. Germline loops: CDR1 SGHRS, CDR2 YFSETQ. V lost 7 bases and J lost 4; bases outside the gene matches: 6. The CDR3 has 14 amino acids. CDR3 nucleotide sequence: TGCGCCAGCGTCGGACAGGGAGCCACCGGGGAGCTGTTTTTT. As protein: CASVGQGATGELFF.

The chain carries TRBV19 and TRBJ1-1, with TRBD1 as a possible D gene (5 bases). The ends were cut back, 3 bases at V and 4 bases at J, with 9 bases in the middle. From germline, CDR1 is LNHDA and CDR2 SQIVND (reference sequence). The CDR3 covers 13 residues. The CDR3 DNA reads as TGTGCCAGTAGTATTGACAGAGGCACTGAAGCTTTCTTT. It encodes CASSIDRGTEAFF.

The chain is built from TRBV7-3 and TRBJ2-1, with 8 bases identical to TRBD2. This CDR3 is 15 amino acids long. Trimming removed 2 bases from V and 4 bases from J; junction bases left unmatched: 4. Germline CDR1 is SGHTA and CDR2 is FQGTGA. In nucleotides, the CDR3 is TGTGCCAGCAGCTTAGTACTAGCGGATTACAATGAGCAGTTCTTC. Its protein is CASSLVLADYNEQFF.

In its sample, this clone was seen once. J is TRBJ2-7 and V is TRBV6-6, with a weak D call TRBD2 (6 bases). CDR1 MNHNY and CDR2 SVGAGI come from the germline V gene (reference sequence). V dropped 2 bases and J dropped 6 bases, with 17 bases sitting between them. There are 15 residues in the CDR3. The DNA for the CDR3 is TGTGCCAGCAGTTACCAACCGGGACTGGGCTCCGAGCAGTACTTC. This encodes CASSYQPGLGSEQYF.

This chain connects TRBV10-3 to TRBJ1-1; a possible D gene is TRBD1 (5 bases). Deletions cut 6 bases from V and 1 base from J, with 9 bases between. CDR1 and CDR2 from the germline V gene are ENHRY and SYGVKD. The CDR3 has 13 amino acids. The CDR3 coding sequence is TGTGCCATCAGGGCAGGGTGGAACACTGAAGCTTTCTTT. Encoded protein: CAIRAGWNTEAFF.

This clone was recorded once. DNA for the CDR3: TGTGCCAGCAGTGAAACCGGTTTCACTGAAGCTTTCTTT. This sequence encodes CASSETGFTEAFF. The chain carries TRBV6-1 and TRBJ1-1, with unresolved D. V lost 2 bases and J lost 4, with 8 bases in between. CDR1 MNHNS and CDR2 SASEGT come from the germline V gene. The CDR3 has 13 amino acids.